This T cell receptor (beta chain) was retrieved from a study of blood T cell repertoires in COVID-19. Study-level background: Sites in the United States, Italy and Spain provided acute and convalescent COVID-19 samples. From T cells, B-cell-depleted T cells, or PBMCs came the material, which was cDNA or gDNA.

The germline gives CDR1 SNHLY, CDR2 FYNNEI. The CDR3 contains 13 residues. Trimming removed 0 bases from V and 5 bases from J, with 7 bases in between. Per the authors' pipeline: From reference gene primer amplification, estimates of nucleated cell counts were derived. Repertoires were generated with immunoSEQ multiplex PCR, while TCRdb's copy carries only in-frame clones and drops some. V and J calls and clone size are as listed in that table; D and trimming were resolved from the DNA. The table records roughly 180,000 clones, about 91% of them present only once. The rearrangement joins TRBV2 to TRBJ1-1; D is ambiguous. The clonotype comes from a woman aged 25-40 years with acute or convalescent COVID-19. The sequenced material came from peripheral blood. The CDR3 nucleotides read TGTGCCAGCAGTGAAGCCCGACTTACTGAAGCTTTCTTT. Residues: CASSEARLTEAFF.